Described below is a single T cell receptor beta chain sequence and its context. What it recognizes is unknown. This CDR3 is 16 amino acids long. Germline V CDR1 and CDR2: SGHKS, YYEKEE (reference sequence). Trimming removed 0 bases at V and 5 bases at J, with 14 bases between. As for time point: 2015-2016 season, 7 days after influenza vaccination. Before and after seasonal inactivated influenza vaccination, adults gave blood for sorting CD4 subsets for sequencing. Non-naive CD4+CXCR5+PD-1+ cTfh were sorted into ICOS+CD38+ and ICOS-CD38- fractions. Sequencing used immunoSEQ multiplex PCR; TCRdb keeps in-frame clones, though not all of them. The table lists approximately 2,100 clones, approximately 88% of them singletons. This specimen belongs to a study of follicular helper T cells after annual influenza vaccination. Whole-study findings and limits: Most later recoveries of Day 7 ICOS+CD38+ clones were ICOS-CD38- cTfh. ICOS+CD38+ cTfh clonality change tracked circulating plasmablast frequency change.

The chain recombines TRBV5-5 with TRBJ2-2; D is ambiguous. Sequenced material: CXCR5+ CD38- circulating T follicular helper cells from blood, taken 7 days after influenza vaccination. Sample subset: circulating Tfh, non-naive CD4+CXCR5+PD-1+ (ICOS+CD38+ or ICOS-CD38-). This receptor was identified in an adult who received the influenza vaccine. This CDR3 is CASSLVEAGITGELFF. Here the CDR3 DNA reads TGTGCCAGCAGCTTGGTTGAAGCAGGCATAACCGGGGAGCTGTTTTTT.